These 18 T cell receptor beta chains were all obtained from the same sample, sequenced in a study of response to subunit inactivated influenza vaccine. TCRdb passed the RT-PCR reads through MiXCR, listing each CDR3 protein once. This sample has approximately 730,000 distinct CDR3 sequences; approximately 13% occur once, and the top ten carry 6% to 8%. The sample consisted of PBMCs from blood, taken less than 15 days before vaccination. The receptors stem from a man aged 50-59 years who received an inactivated influenza vaccine.

This sequence joins TRBV25-1 and TRBJ1-3; D may be TRBD1 (6 bases). There are 16 residues in the CDR3. Looked up from germline, CDR1 is MGHDK and CDR2 is SYGVNS. V was cut by 3 bases and J by 0 bases, with 12 bases left in between. Here the CDR3 DNA reads TGTGCCAGCAGTGACAGGGGTCGGAGCTCTGGAAACACCATATATTTT. Protein product: CASSDRGRSSGNTIYF.

The chain links TRBV28 to TRBJ2-2, with D perhaps TRBD1 (5 bases). Germline V lookup: CDR1 MDHEN, CDR2 SYDVKM. This CDR3 comprises 15 residues. V was shortened by 8 bases and J by 0 bases, with 13 bases between the two germline ends. In nucleotides, the CDR3 is TGTGCCAGCCAGGGTAGGCAAGCGAACACCGGGGAGCTGTTTTTT. This encodes CASQGRQANTGELFF.

Ten or more counts support this clonotype. The J gene is TRBJ2-3, the V gene TRBV14; D is undetermined. V was trimmed by 2 bases and J by 0 bases, leaving 9 bases between them. The CDR3 spans 15 residues. Germline V gene sequence: CDR1 SGHDN, CDR2 FVKESK. The CDR3 here is CASSQFETSTDTQYF. DNA of the CDR3: TGTGCCAGCAGCCAATTCGAGACTAGCACAGATACGCAGTATTTT.

This clonotype occurred many times. This chain uses TRBV7-9 with TRBJ2-1; the D gene could be TRBD1 or TRBD2 (5 bases each). This CDR3 has 11 amino acids. Germline V gene lookup returns CDR1 SEHNR and CDR2 FQNEAQ (reference sequence). V gave up 2 bases and J gave up 13 bases, with 9 bases separating them. The DNA for the CDR3 is TGTGCCAGCAGCTTAATGGGACCACAGTTCTTC. It is translated as CASSLMGPQFF.

This clonotype occurred a few times. The chain uses TRBV11-2 and TRBJ2-3; 11 bases match TRBD2. CDR1 and CDR2 (germline): SGHAT, FQNNGV. V shed 5 bases and J 3 bases; nucleotides not matched to a gene: 7. CDR3 length equals 16 residues. CDR3 protein: CASSLGLAVRTDTQYF. CDR3 nucleotides: TGTGCCAGCAGCCTGGGACTAGCGGTGAGAACAGATACGCAGTATTTT. The variable domain in full, completed from reference TRBV11-2 and TRBJ2-3, reads EAGVAQSPRYKIIEKRQSVAFWCNPISGHATLYWYQQILGQGPKLLIQFQNNGVVDDSQLPKDRFSAERLKGVDSTLKIQPAKLEDSAVYLCASSLGLAVRTDTQYFGPGTRLTVL.

This clonotype was seen a few times. The rearrangement links TRBV7-2 to TRBJ2-7; TRBD2 matches 7 bases. The CDR3 consists of 14 residues. V shed 4 bases, J shed 3 bases, and the junction held 6 bases outside the gene matches. Germline lookup yields CDR1 SGHTA and CDR2 FQGNSA. The CDR3 protein is CASSSGLGIYEQYF. CDR3 nucleotide sequence: TGTGCCAGCAGCTCTGGACTAGGAATCTACGAGCAGTACTTC.

This clonotype was seen many times. The rearrangement joins TRBV7-2 to TRBJ1-2; D might be TRBD1 (5 bases). V was pared by 3 bases and J by 4 bases, with 27 bases between. The CDR3 runs 19 residues. Germline loops: CDR1 SGHTA, CDR2 FQGNSA. CDR3 protein: CASSFFSLTGRAYVYGYTF. In nucleotides, the CDR3 is TGTGCCAGCAGCTTTTTTAGTCTTACGGGCAGGGCTTACGTCTATGGCTACACCTTC.

The sample holds many counts of this clonotype. One junction end does not reproduce the germline sequence, and a read error may be involved. This chain joins TRBV28 and TRBJ2-7; 7 bases match TRBD1. CDR3 length: 13 amino acids. Germline lookup yields CDR1 MDHEN and CDR2 SYDVKM. CDR3 sequence: CASRRTGVYEQYF. The CDR3 DNA sequence: TGCGCCAGCCGACGGACAGGCGTCTACGAGCAGTACTTC.

The gene calls are TRBV7-9 and TRBJ2-5; the match to TRBD1 covers 7 bases. The germline V gene has CDR1 SEHNR and CDR2 FQNEAQ (reference sequence). J gave up 2 bases and V 3 bases, and 6 bases lay outside the gene matches. The CDR3 is 15 residues long. The CDR3 reads CASSFGRTGQETQYF. As DNA, the CDR3 is TGTGCCAGCAGCTTCGGTCGGACAGGACAAGAGACCCAGTACTTC.

This clonotype was observed a few times. This sequence joins TRBV6-5 and TRBJ2-4, with 7 bases lining up with TRBD2. CDR1 and CDR2 from the germline V gene are MNHEY and SVGAGI. CDR3 size: 17 residues. V lost 0 bases, J lost 6 bases, and 11 bases stayed unmatched. The CDR3 DNA follows: TGTGCCAGCAGTTACTCAGGAAGGCCGGGGGGTTTAAACATTCAGTACTTC. Amino acid sequence: CASSYSGRPGGLNIQYF.

The rearrangement joins TRBV30 to TRBJ2-7; 8 bases fit TRBD2. Looked up from germline, CDR1 is GTSNPN and CDR2 is SVGIG (reference sequence). The V and J ends lost 1 base and 12 bases, in that order; junction bases with no gene match: 8. This CDR3 spans 12 amino acids. Written as DNA, the CDR3 is TGTGCCTGGAGTGCAGAAGGACTAGCTTTGTACTTC. Amino acid sequence: CAWSAEGLALYF. The full variable domain, with the rest looked up from reference TRBV30 and TRBJ2-7, is SQTIHQWPATLVQPVGSPLSLECTVEGTSNPNLYWYRQAAGRGLQLLFYSVGIGQISSEVPQNLSASRPQDRQFILSSKKLLLSDSGFYLCAWSAEGLALYFGPGTRLTVT.

This clonotype was seen only a few times. The rearrangement joins TRBV12-3 or TRBV12-4 to TRBJ1-6; D is possibly TRBD1 (6 bases). V was clipped by 6 bases and J by 7 bases, with 13 bases between them. CDR3 size: 14 residues. The CDR3 region has the DNA TGTGCCAGCAGGCAACAGGGTTGGAATTCACCCCTCCACTTT. Translating it yields CASRQQGWNSPLHF.

This clonotype was seen more than once but under ten times. The rearrangement joins TRBV5-5 to TRBJ2-1; D is perhaps TRBD1 (6 bases). The CDR3 covers 14 residues. Germline CDR1 and CDR2: SGHKS and YYEKEE (reference sequence). V was clipped by 0 bases and J by 5 bases, with 9 bases between them. CDR3: CASSLDQGNNEQFF. The DNA for the CDR3 is TGTGCCAGCAGCTTGGACCAGGGGAACAATGAGCAGTTCTTC.

A few counts support this clonotype. The gene calls are TRBV3-1 and TRBJ2-7; no firm D call. The ends were cut back, 4 bases at V and 3 bases at J, with 10 bases in the middle. The CDR3 sequence is 13 residues long. Germline V lookup: CDR1 LGHDT, CDR2 YNNKEL (reference sequence). The CDR3 coding sequence is TGTGCCAGCAGCCTCTCCGACGGCTACGAGCAGTACTTC. This sequence encodes CASSLSDGYEQYF.

This clonotype has at least ten counts. This chain joins TRBV2 and TRBJ1-4; a possible D gene is TRBD1 (5 bases). Germline assignment: CDR1 SNHLY and CDR2 FYNNEI. V shed 3 bases and J shed 8 bases, with 13 bases lying between them. This CDR3 has 14 amino acids. CDR3 nucleotides: TGTGCCAGCAGTGACAGGGTATCGAGAGAAAAACTGTTTTTT. Translating gives CASSDRVSREKLFF. The full variable domain, rest sourced from reference TRBV2 and TRBJ1-4, is EPEVTQTPSHQVTQMGQEVILRCVPISNHLYFYWYRQILGQKVEFLVSFYNNEISEKSEIFDDQFSVERPDGSNFTLKIRSTKLEDSAMYFCASSDRVSREKLFFGSGTQLSVL.

The chain couples TRBV7-2 to TRBJ2-6; 11 bases align to TRBD2. This CDR3 is 17 amino acids long. J was trimmed by 1 base and V by 2 bases; bases with no gene match: 1. Germline-derived CDR1 and CDR2 are SGHTA and FQGNSA. CDR3 sequence (DNA): TGTGCCAGCAGCTTACGACTAGCGGGGTCTGGGGCCAACGTCCTGACTTTC. Its translation: CASSLRLAGSGANVLTF.

The chain links TRBV7-2 to TRBJ1-2; no definite D call. With 1 base removed from V and 4 bases from J, the gap between germline ends came to 16 bases. This CDR3 spans 16 amino acids. CDR1 and CDR2 (germline): SGHTA, FQGNSA. CDR3 in amino acids: CASSLVRSSASYGYTF. CDR3 sequence (DNA): TGTGCCAGCAGCTTAGTACGCAGCTCAGCGAGCTATGGCTACACCTTC.

V is TRBV12-3 or TRBV12-4 and J is TRBJ2-5; 7 positions match TRBD2. Trimming cost V 5 bases and J 7 bases; bases outside gene matches: 16. The CDR3 runs to 16 residues. CDR3 amino acids: CASSIVTVAGRGTQYF. The CDR3 DNA sequence: TGTGCCAGCAGTATAGTTACAGTTGCGGGGAGGGGGACCCAGTACTTC.